This T cell receptor beta chain comes out of a study of T cells in Graves' hyperthyroidism and ophthalmopathy. In the study overall: Peripheral blood was secured at the point of initial diagnosis, before any treatment.

This clonotype occurred many times. This CDR3 spans 16 amino acids. J was trimmed by 6 bases and V by 8 bases; bases with no gene match: 14. Germline CDR1 reads KGHSH; CDR2 reads LQKENI. Using RNA transcripts as the source, TCR beta CDR3 regions were amplified. Initially, a first-round RT-PCR of the TCR CDR3 employed the HTBI primer set. Each CDR3 protein is one row after TCRdb ran MiXCR on the multiplex PCR reads. The data show about 180,000 distinct CDR3 sequences, 15% to 20% seen once. The hyperthyroidism patients had all been newly diagnosed, and their disease duration was under 2 months. Their ages ranged from 18 to 65 years. Diagnosis rested on symptoms, serum thyroxine and TRAb, thyroid ultrasound, and orbital computed tomography.

The sample consisted of blood. This rearrangement joins TRBV18 to TRBJ1-2; 11 positions agree with TRBD1. The receptor's source is a woman aged 50 to 65 with Graves' hyperthyroidism. CDR3 sequence (DNA): TGTGCCAGCCAGGGACAGGGGGGAACGGTCTCGCATGGCTACACCTTC. It encodes CASQGQGGTVSHGYTF.